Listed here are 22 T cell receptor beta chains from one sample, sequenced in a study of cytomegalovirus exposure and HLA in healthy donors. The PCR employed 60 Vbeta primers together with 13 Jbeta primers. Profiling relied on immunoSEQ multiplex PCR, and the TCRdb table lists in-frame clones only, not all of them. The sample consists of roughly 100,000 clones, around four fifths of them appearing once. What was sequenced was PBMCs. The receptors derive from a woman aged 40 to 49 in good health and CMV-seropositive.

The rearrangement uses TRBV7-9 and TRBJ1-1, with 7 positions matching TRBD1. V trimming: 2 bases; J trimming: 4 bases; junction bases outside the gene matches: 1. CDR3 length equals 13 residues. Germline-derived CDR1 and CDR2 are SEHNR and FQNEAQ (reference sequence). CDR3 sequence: CASSLNRGTEAFF. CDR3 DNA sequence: TGTGCCAGCAGCTTAAACAGGGGCACTGAAGCTTTCTTT.

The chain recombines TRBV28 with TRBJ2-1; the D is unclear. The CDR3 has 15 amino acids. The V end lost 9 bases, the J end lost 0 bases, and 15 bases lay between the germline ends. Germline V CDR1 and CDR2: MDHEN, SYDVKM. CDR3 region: CARNQSVSSYNEQFF. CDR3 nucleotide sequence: TGTGCCAGGAATCAGTCCGTAAGCTCCTACAATGAGCAGTTCTTC.

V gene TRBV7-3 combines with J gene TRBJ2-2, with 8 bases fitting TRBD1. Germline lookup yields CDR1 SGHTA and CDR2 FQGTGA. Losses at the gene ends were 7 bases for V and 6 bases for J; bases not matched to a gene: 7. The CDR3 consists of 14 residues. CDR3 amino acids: CASNPGQAAGELFF. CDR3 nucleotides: TGTGCCAGCAACCCGGGACAGGCCGCCGGGGAGCTGTTTTTT.

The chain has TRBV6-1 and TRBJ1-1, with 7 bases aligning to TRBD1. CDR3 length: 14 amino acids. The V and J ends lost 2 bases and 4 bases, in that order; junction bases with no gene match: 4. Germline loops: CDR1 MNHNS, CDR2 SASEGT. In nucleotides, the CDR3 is TGTGCCAGCAGTGAAAGGGGGCTTAGCACTGAAGCTTTCTTT. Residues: CASSERGLSTEAFF.

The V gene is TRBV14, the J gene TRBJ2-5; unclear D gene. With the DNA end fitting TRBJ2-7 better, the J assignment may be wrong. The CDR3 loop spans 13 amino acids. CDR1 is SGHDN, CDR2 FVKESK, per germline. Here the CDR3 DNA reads TGTGCCAGCAGCCACGGTTCAATCTACGAGCAGTACTTC. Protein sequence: CASSHGSIYEQYF.

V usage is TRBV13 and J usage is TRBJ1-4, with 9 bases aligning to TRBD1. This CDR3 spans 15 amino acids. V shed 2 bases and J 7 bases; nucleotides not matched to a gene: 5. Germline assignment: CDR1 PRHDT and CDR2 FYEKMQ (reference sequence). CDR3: CASSLWGQGVEKLFF. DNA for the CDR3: TGTGCCAGCAGCTTATGGGGACAGGGAGTTGAAAAACTGTTTTTT.

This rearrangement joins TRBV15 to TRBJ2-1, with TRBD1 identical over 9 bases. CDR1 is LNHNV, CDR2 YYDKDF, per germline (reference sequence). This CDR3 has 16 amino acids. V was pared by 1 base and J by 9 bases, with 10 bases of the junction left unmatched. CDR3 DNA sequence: TGTGCCACCAGCAGAGGTATTGGGACAGGGTATTCTGAGCAGTTCTTC. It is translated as CATSRGIGTGYSEQFF.

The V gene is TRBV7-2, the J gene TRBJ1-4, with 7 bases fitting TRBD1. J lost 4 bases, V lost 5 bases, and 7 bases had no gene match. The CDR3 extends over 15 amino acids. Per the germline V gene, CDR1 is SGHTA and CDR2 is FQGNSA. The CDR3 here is CASSRQTGFNEKLFF. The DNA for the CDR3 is TGTGCCAGCAGCCGTCAGACAGGGTTTAATGAAAAACTGTTTTTT.

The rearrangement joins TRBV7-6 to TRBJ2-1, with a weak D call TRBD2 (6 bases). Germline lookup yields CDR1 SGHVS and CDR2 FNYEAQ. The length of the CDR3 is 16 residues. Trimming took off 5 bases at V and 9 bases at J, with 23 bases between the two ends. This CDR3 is CASSQAGLALIGEQFF. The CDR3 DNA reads TGTGCCAGCAGCCAGGCGGGGCTAGCCTTGATCGGTGAGCAGTTCTTC.

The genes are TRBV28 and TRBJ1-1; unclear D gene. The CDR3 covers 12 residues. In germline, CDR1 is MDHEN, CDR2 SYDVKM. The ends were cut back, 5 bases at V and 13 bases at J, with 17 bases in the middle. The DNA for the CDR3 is TGTGCCAGCAGTGCCCCAAACTCGCGGGATTTCTTT. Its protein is CASSAPNSRDFF.

CDR3 DNA sequence: TGTGCCAGCAGCCAGGGGGCCAGGTTGATAGAAGCTTTCTTT. Translating gives CASSQGARLIEAFF. The rearrangement joins TRBV11-2 to TRBJ1-1; 8 bases line up with TRBD1. The CDR3 spans 14 residues. V shed 5 bases, J shed 8 bases, and the junction held 10 bases outside the gene matches. Per germline, CDR1 SGHAT and CDR2 FQNNGV.

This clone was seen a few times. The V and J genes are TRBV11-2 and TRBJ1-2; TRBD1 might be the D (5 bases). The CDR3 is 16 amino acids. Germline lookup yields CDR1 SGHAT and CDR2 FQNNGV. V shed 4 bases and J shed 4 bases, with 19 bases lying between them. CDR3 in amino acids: CASSSVGGRSPYGYTF. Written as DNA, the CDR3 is TGTGCCAGCAGCTCAGTGGGGGGTCGGAGCCCCTATGGCTACACCTTC.

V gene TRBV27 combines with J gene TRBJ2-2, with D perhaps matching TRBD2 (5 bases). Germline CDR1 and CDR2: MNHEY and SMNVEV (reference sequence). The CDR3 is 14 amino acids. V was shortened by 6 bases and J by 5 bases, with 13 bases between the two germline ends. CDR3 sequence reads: CASRWTPRTGELFF. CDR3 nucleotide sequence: TGTGCCAGCAGGTGGACTCCTAGGACCGGGGAGCTGTTTTTT.

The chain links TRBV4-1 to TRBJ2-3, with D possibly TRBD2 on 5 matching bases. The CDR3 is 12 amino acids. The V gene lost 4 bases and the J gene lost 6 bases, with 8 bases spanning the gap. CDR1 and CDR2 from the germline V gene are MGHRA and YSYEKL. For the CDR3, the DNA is TGCGCCAGCAGCCCGGACTTCGATACGCAGTATTTT. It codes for CASSPDFDTQYF.

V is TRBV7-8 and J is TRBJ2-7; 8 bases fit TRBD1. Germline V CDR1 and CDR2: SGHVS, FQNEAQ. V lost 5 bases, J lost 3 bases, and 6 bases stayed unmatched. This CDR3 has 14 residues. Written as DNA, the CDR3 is TGTGCCAGCAGCGCAGACAGGGGCCTCTACGAGCAGTACTTC. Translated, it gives CASSADRGLYEQYF.

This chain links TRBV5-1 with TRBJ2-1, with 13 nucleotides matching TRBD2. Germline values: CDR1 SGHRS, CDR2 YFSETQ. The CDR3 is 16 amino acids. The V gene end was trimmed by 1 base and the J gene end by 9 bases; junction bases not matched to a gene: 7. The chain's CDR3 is CASSLYTSGRATEQFF. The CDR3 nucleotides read TGCGCCAGCAGCTTGTACACTAGCGGGAGGGCCACTGAGCAGTTCTTC.

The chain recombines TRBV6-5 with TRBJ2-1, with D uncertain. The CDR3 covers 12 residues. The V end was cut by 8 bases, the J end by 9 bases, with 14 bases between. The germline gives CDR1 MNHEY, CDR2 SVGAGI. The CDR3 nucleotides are TGTGCCAGCGGGCTTAGACAAGCTGAGCAGTTCTTC. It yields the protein CASGLRQAEQFF.

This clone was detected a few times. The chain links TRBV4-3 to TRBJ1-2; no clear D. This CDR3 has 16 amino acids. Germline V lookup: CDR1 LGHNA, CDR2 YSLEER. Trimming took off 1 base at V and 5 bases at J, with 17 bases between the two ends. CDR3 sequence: CASSQGVDSRGYGYTF. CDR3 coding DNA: TGCGCCAGCAGCCAAGGCGTCGACTCTCGGGGATATGGCTACACCTTC.

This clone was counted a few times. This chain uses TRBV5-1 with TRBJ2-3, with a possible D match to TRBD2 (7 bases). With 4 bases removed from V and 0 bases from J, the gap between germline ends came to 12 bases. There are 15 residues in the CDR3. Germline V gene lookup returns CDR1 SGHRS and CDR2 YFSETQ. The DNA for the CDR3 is TGCGCCAGCAGCCTCCGGGGGGCTAGCACAGATACGCAGTATTTT. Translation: CASSLRGASTDTQYF.

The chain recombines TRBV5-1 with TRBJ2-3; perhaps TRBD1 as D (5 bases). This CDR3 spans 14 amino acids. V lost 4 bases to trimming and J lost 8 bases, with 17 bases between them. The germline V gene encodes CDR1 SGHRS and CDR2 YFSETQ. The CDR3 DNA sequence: TGCGCCAGCAGCCACCGGACATTTAGTGGTACGCAGTATTTT. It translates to CASSHRTFSGTQYF.

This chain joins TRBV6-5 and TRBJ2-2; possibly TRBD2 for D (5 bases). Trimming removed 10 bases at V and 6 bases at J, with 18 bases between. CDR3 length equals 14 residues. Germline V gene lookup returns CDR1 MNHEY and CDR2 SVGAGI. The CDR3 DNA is TGTGCCACACGAAGCGGCGCCCCACCCGGGGAGCTGTTTTTT. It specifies CATRSGAPPGELFF.

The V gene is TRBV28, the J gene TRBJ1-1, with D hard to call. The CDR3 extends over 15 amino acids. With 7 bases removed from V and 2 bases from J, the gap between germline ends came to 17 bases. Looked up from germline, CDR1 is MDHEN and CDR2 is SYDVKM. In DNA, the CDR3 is TGTGCCAGCACCCCCCCGGAGGTGGGCAACACTGAAGCTTTCTTT. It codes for CASTPPEVGNTEAFF.